This passage covers 2 T cell receptor beta chains from one sample sequenced in a study of blood T cells in healthy people across ages. Through a sample-barcoded 5' primer and a J-beta primer mix, a second PCR was run for roughly 7 to 12 cycles. In TCRdb, the 5' RACE reads were re-called with MiXCR into one record per CDR3 protein. The sample lists under 2 million distinct CDR3 sequences, about 35% occurring once. What was sequenced was blood. These TCRs come from a woman aged 25 to 39 in good health.

This sequence joins TRBV10-3 and TRBJ2-1; unclear D gene. CDR3 length equals 13 residues. CDR1 is ENHRY, CDR2 SYGVKD, per germline. Trimming shortened V by 5 bases and J by 9 bases, and 14 bases separated the two germline ends. CDR3 in DNA: TGTGCCATCAGTAATGGTAGCCCCGCTGAGCAGTTCTTC. Residues: CAISNGSPAEQFF.

This clonotype was observed a few times. The chain uses TRBV7-6 and TRBJ2-7, with D perhaps TRBD2 (6 bases). Trimming cost V 10 bases and J 1 base, with 17 bases left between them. The CDR3 contains 14 residues. The V gene's germline CDR1 is SGHVS and CDR2 FNYEAQ. The CDR3 reads CAIVAGTDSYEQYF. The CDR3 DNA reads as TGTGCCATCGTAGCCGGGACTGATTCCTACGAGCAGTACTTC. The full variable domain, in which reference TRBV7-6 and TRBJ2-7 provide the parts outside the CDR3, is GAGVSQSPRYKVTKRGQDVALRCDPISGHVSLYWYRQALGQGPEFLTYFNYEAQQDKSGLPNDRFSAERPEGSISTLTIQRTEQRDSAMYRCAIVAGTDSYEQYFGPGTRLTVT.